This T cell receptor (beta chain) appears in the sequencing data of a study of shared clonotypes between healthy human individuals. This table comes from immunoSEQ multiplex PCR, and its TCRdb copy is limited to in-frame clones, with some not included. This table has roughly 2.2 million clones, around 93% appearing once. Per germline, CDR1 KGHSH and CDR2 LQKENI. Trimming cost V 2 bases and J 11 bases, with 12 bases left between them. CDR3 size: 12 residues. Comment on this clone: As yet, its antigen is unknown.

Regarding the study as a whole: Naive CD4 clonotypes were shared across a few donors at 4.5% to 6%.

CD4+ cells underwent separation, giving CD45RA+ naive and CD45RA-negative memory subsets. This TCR was recovered from a man aged 18 to 29 in good health. Some clones in this sample may be carry-over from other donors' samples. Material: naive CD4+ T cells from PBMCs. Stated subset: CD45RA+ positively selected. This chain uses TRBV18 with TRBJ1-1, with D uncertain. CDR3 DNA: TGTGCCAGCTCACCAGATCTCTCGAGGGCTTTCTTT. It yields the protein CASSPDLSRAFF.